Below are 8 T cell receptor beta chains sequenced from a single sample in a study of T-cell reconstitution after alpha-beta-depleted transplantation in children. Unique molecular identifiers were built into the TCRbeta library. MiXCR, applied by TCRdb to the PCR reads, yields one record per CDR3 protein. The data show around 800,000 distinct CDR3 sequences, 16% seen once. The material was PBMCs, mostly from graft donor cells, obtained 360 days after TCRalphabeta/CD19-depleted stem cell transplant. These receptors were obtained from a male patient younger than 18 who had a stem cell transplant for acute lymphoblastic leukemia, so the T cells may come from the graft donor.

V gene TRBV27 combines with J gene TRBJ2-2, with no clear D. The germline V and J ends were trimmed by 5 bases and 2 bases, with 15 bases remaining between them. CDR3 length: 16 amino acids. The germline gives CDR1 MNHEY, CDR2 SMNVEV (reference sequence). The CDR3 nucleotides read TGTGCCAGCAGTCCACGGCCAATCGCCAACACCGGGGAGCTGTTTTTT. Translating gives CASSPRPIANTGELFF.

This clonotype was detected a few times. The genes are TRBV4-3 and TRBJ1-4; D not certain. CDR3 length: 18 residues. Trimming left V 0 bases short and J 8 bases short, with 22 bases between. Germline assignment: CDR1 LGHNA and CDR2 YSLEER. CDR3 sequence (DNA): TGCGCCAGCAGCCAAGAAGGAATCCTTGGAAGGGCAAAGGAAAAACTGTTTTTT. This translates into CASSQEGILGRAKEKLFF.

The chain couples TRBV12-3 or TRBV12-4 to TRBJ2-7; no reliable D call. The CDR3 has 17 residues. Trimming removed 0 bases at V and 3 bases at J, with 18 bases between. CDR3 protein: CASSLADHTRYRYEQYF. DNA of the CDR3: TGTGCCAGCAGTTTAGCGGACCACACAAGATACCGCTACGAGCAGTACTTC.

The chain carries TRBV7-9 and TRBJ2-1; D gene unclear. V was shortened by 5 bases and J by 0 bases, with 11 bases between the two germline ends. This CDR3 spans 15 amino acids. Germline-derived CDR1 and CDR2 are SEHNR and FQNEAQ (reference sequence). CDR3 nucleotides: TGTGCCAGCAGCCGGACCGAGTTCTCCTACAATGAGCAGTTCTTC. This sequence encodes CASSRTEFSYNEQFF.

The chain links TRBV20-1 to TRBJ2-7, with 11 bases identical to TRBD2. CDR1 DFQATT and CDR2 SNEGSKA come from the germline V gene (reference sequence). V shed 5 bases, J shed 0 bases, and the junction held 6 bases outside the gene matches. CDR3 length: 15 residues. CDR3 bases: TGCAGTGCTCGAGGACTAGCGGGTAGCTCCTACGAGCAGTACTTC. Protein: CSARGLAGSSYEQYF.

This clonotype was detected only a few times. As DNA, the CDR3 is TGTGCCAGCAGTTACAGACAGGGGGACTATGGCTACACCTTC. This encodes CASSYRQGDYGYTF. This sequence joins TRBV6-5 and TRBJ1-2; TRBD1 matches at 9 bases. Germline V gene lookup returns CDR1 MNHEY and CDR2 SVGAGI. V gave up 2 bases and J gave up 3 bases; unmatched junction bases: 1. The CDR3 is 14 amino acids.

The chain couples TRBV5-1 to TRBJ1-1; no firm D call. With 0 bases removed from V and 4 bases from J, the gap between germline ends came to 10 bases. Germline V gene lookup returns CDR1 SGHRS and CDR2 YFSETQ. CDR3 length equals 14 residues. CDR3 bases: TGCGCCAGCAGCTTGGGATCGGTATTCACTGAAGCTTTCTTT. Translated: CASSLGSVFTEAFF.

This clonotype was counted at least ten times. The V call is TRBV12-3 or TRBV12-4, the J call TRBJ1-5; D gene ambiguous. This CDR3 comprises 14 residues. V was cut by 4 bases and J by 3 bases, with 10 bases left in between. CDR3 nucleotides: TGTGCCAGCAGTTCCCTTTACCCCAATCAGCCCCAGCATTTT. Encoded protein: CASSSLYPNQPQHF.